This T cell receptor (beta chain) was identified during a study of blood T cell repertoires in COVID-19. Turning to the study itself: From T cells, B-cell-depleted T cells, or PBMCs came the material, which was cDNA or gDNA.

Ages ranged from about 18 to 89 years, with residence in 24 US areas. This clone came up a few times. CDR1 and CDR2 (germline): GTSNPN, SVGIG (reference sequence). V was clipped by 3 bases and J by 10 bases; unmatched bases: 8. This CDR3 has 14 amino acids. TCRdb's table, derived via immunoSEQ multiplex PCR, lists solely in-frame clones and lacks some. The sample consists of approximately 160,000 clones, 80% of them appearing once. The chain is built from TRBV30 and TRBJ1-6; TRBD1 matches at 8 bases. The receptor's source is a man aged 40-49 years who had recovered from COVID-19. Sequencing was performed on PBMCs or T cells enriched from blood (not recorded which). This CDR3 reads CAWSLGQGRSPLHF. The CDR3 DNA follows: TGTGCCTGGAGCCTTGGACAGGGCAGATCACCCCTCCACTTT.